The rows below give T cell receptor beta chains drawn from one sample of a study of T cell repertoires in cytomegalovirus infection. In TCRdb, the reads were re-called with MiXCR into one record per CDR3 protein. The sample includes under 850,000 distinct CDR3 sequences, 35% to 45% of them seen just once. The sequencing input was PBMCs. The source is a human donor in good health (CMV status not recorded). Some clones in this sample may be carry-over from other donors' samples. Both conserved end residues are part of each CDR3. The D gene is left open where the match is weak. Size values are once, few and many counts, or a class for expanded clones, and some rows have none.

CDR3aa: CSASLTTDADTQYF; CDR3nt: TGCAGTGCTAGTTTAACGACAGATGCGGATACGCAGTATTTT; v_gene: TRBV20-1; abundance: -; j_gene: TRBJ2-3; d_gene: -
CDR3aa: CASSQDSYETQYF; CDR3nt: TGCGCCAGCAGCCAAGATTCATACGAGACCCAGTACTTC; v_gene: TRBV4-1; abundance: -; j_gene: TRBJ2-5; d_gene: -
CDR3aa: CASSPGRPSVGYTF; CDR3nt: TGTGCCAGCAGCCCGGGACGACCTTCAGTGGGCTACACCTTC; v_gene: TRBV5-4; abundance: -; j_gene: TRBJ1-2; d_gene: -
CDR3aa: CATSDRTTDTQYF; CDR3nt: TGTGCCACCAGTGACCGGACCACAGATACGCAGTATTTT; v_gene: TRBV24-1; abundance: few; j_gene: TRBJ2-3; d_gene: -
CDR3aa: CASSLGAPGGLYGKLFF; CDR3nt: TGTGCCAGCAGCTTAGGGGCCCCAGGGGGCCTTTATGGAAAACTGTTTTTT; v_gene: TRBV7-2; abundance: few; j_gene: TRBJ1-4; d_gene: TRBD1
CDR3aa: CASSPSRGIRTEAFF; CDR3nt: TGTGCCAGCAGTCCCTCCAGGGGGATCCGCACTGAAGCTTTCTTT; v_gene: TRBV28; abundance: few; j_gene: TRBJ1-1; d_gene: TRBD1
CDR3aa: CASSLGLQTENTGELFF; CDR3nt: TGTGCCAGCAGCTTGGGATTACAGACAGAGAACACCGGGGAGCTGTTTTTT; v_gene: TRBV7-3; abundance: -; j_gene: TRBJ2-2; d_gene: -
CDR3aa: CASSLQGRYGETQYF; CDR3nt: TGTGCCAGCAGTTTACAGGGGCGTTATGGGGAGACCCAGTACTTC; v_gene: TRBV27; abundance: few; j_gene: TRBJ2-5; d_gene: -
CDR3aa: CASSPHPNNEQFF; CDR3nt: TGTGCCAGCAGCCCCCACCCGAACAATGAGCAGTTCTTC; v_gene: TRBV11-2; abundance: -; j_gene: TRBJ2-1; d_gene: -
CDR3aa: CASNQGGTGAYEQYF; CDR3nt: TGTGCCAGCAACCAAGGGGGGACAGGGGCTTACGAGCAGTACTTC; v_gene: TRBV28; abundance: -; j_gene: TRBJ2-7; d_gene: TRBD1